The source of this T cell receptor beta chain is a study of cytomegalovirus exposure and HLA in healthy donors. Study-wide findings and caveats: Across all donors, roughly uniform sequencing depth was an assumption of the presence/absence analyses. The study designated fewer than 200 TCR beta chains cytomegalovirus-associated.

Regarding this clone: Its specificity is not known.

The PCR was carried out with 60 Vbeta primers and 13 Jbeta primers. Repertoires were generated with immunoSEQ multiplex PCR, while TCRdb's copy carries only in-frame clones and drops some. Altogether about 220,000 clones are present, approximately 68% being singletons, with the ten largest covering 1.5% to 2%. The sequence was collected from a young woman in good health and CMV-seronegative. Specimen: PBMCs.

This chain's CDR3 is CASSFSFQPQHF. The DNA for the CDR3 is TGTGCCAGCAGTTTTTCTTTCCAGCCCCAGCATTTT. V is TRBV28 and J is TRBJ1-5; unclear D gene. This CDR3 is 12 amino acids long. The germline gives CDR1 MDHEN, CDR2 SYDVKM. V dropped 3 bases and J dropped 7 bases, with 7 bases sitting between them.